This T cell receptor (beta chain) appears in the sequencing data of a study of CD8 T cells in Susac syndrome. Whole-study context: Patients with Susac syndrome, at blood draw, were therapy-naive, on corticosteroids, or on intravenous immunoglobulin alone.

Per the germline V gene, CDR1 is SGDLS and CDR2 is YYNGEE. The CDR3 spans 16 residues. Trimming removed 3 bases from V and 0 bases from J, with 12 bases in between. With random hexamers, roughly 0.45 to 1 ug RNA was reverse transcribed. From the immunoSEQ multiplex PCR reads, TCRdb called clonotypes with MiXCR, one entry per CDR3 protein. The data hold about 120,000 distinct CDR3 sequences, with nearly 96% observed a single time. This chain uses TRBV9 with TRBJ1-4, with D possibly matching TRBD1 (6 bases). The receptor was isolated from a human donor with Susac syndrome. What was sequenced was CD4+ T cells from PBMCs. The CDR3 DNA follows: TGTGCCAGCAGCGAAATCTCAGGGGCAACTAATGAAAAACTGTTTTTT. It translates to CASSEISGATNEKLFF. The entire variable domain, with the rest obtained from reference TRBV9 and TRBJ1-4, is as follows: DSGVTQTPKHLITATGQRVTLRCSPRSGDLSVYWYQQSLDQGLQFLIQYYNGEERAKGNILERFSAQQFPDLHSELNLSSLELGDSALYFCASSEISGATNEKLFFGSGTQLSVL.